The rows below give T cell receptor beta chains drawn from one sample of a study of T-cell reconstitution after alpha-beta-depleted transplantation in children. MiXCR was run by TCRdb on the PCR reads, yielding one entry per CDR3 protein. The profile covers some 550,000 distinct CDR3 sequences, with around 16% appearing a single time and 3.3% taken by the ten largest. Sequenced material: PBMCs from the stem cell graft donor, taken from the stem cell graft. The receptors stem from a human donor who donated a stem cell graft to a child with acute lymphoblastic leukemia. Both conserved end residues are part of each CDR3. A D gene is named only where the DNA matches it firmly. Clone size is shown for a subset of rows, as once, few, many or a class of expanded clone.

J gene,D gene,V gene,clone size,CDR3 DNA,CDR3 protein
TRBJ2-5,NA,TRBV7-9,few,TGTGCCAGCAGCTTTACCGAGGGGCGAGAACACCAAGAGACCCAGTACTTC,CASSFTEGREHQETQYF
TRBJ1-1,NA,TRBV9,few,TGTGCCAGCAGCGTGGGGGTTGGGAACACTGAAGCTTTCTTT,CASSVGVGNTEAFF
TRBJ2-7,NA,TRBV5-5,NA,TGTGCCAGCAGCTTGGCAGGGGGAGGCGGTCAGTACTTC,CASSLAGGGGQYF
TRBJ2-3,TRBD1,TRBV13,few,TGTGCCAGCAGCTTCACAGGGGGCCGTTTGTCAGATACGCAGTATTTT,CASSFTGGRLSDTQYF
TRBJ1-1,NA,TRBV7-9,few,TGTGCCAGCAGCTCGGATTTGACCCTGAACACTGAAGCTTTCTTT,CASSSDLTLNTEAFF
TRBJ2-1,TRBD2,TRBV11-3,NA,TGTGCCAGCAGCTTAGGTGGGACTAGCGCCTACAATGAGCAGTTCTTC,CASSLGGTSAYNEQFF
TRBJ2-7,TRBD1,TRBV29-1,NA,TGCAGCGTTAAGCGCTCAGGGGGCTACGAGCAGTACTTC,CSVKRSGGYEQYF
TRBJ1-3,NA,TRBV10-2,NA,TGCGCCAGCAGTGAGTCGTACAGGATAGACGGAAACACCATATATTTT,CASSESYRIDGNTIYF
TRBJ2-1,TRBD2,TRBV25-1,NA,TGTGCCAGCAGTGAACGGGGGGGCGATCGGTACAATGAGCAGTTCTTC,CASSERGGDRYNEQFF
TRBJ1-5,NA,TRBV7-2,few,TGTGCCAGCAGCTTAGGGCCCCAGGGTCCTCAGCCCCAGCATTTT,CASSLGPQGPQPQHF
TRBJ1-5,NA,TRBV19,few,TGTGCCAGTAGTGCTTATGGAGGACAGCCCCAGCATTTT,CASSAYGGQPQHF
TRBJ2-2,NA,TRBV7-3,few,TGTGCCAGCAGCGTTCAGGGGACGAACACCGGGGAGCTGTTTTTT,CASSVQGTNTGELFF
TRBJ1-5,TRBD1,TRBV24-1,NA,TGTGCCACCAGATCCTTAATGACAGGGGGCCATTATAGCAATCAGCCCCAGCATTTT,CATRSLMTGGHYSNQPQHF
TRBJ2-5,TRBD1,TRBV12-3/TRBV12-4,NA,TGTGCCAGCAGTTTTTTGACAGGGGTAGAGACCCAGTACTTC,CASSFLTGVETQYF
TRBJ2-1,NA,TRBV3-1,few,TGTGCCAGCAGCCAAGTTGAGTACTTCAGGATCTTC,CASSQVEYFRIF
TRBJ2-3,TRBD2,TRBV11-2,NA,TGTGCCAGCAGCTTAGGAGGGGGACTAGCGGGTCGGGAAGAGGACACAGATACGCAGTATTTT,CASSLGGGLAGREEDTDTQYF
TRBJ2-7,NA,TRBV12-3/TRBV12-4,medium-sized,TGCGCCAGCAGCTTGGGCTACGAGCAGTACTTC,CASSLGYEQYF
TRBJ2-1,TRBD2,TRBV6-5,many,TGTGCCAGCAGACCGGGAGGCTCCTACAATGAGCAGTTCTTC,CASRPGGSYNEQFF
TRBJ2-1,TRBD1,TRBV6-5,NA,TGTGCCAGCAGTTTTTTCCTCGACAGGGGTGAGCAGTTCTTC,CASSFFLDRGEQFF
TRBJ1-4,NA,TRBV12-3/TRBV12-4,NA,TGTGCCAGCAGCTCCAAACCCGGGTGGCCAGAAAAACTGTTTTTT,CASSSKPGWPEKLFF
TRBJ1-1,NA,TRBV5-1,few,TGCGCCAGCAGCGGCGGACAGACGAACACTGAAGCTTTCTTT,CASSGGQTNTEAFF
TRBJ1-1,NA,TRBV18,NA,TGTGCCAGCTCACCACCTCTGGGGGTGAACACTGAAGCTTTCTTT,CASSPPLGVNTEAFF
TRBJ1-2,NA,TRBV5-1,few,TGCGCCAGCAGCTTGGAGAGTGGGGACTATGGCTACACCTTC,CASSLESGDYGYTF
TRBJ2-3,NA,TRBV2,NA,TGTGCCAGCAGTGGGGGCGGGACCACAGATACGCAGTATTTT,CASSGGGTTDTQYF
TRBJ2-1,NA,TRBV9,few,TGTGCCAGCAGCCCCGACCTTCTTATCGGCAATGAGCAGTTCTTC,CASSPDLLIGNEQFF
TRBJ2-7,TRBD2,TRBV2,NA,TGTGCCAGTCCGCCCCCTTCTAGCGGGGCGTACGAGCAGTACTTC,CASPPPSSGAYEQYF
TRBJ1-2,NA,TRBV12-3/TRBV12-4,NA,TGTGCCAGCAGTTTAGTTCCACTCGTCTATGGCTACACCTTC,CASSLVPLVYGYTF
TRBJ2-7,TRBD2,TRBV20-1,once,TGCAGTGCTAGAAGCCCAGCGGGAGGGTCCTACGAGCAGTACTTC,CSARSPAGGSYEQYF
TRBJ1-6,NA,TRBV5-1,many,TGCGCCAGCAGCTTGAGCTCCTATAATTCACCCCTCCACTTT,CASSLSSYNSPLHF
TRBJ2-7,TRBD1,TRBV7-9,few,TGTGCCAGCAGCCCACCGGACAGGGGCTACGAGCAGTACTTC,CASSPPDRGYEQYF
TRBJ1-6,NA,TRBV2,NA,TGTGCCAGCAGCGCGTACGGGTCACCCCTCCACTTT,CASSAYGSPLHF
TRBJ1-5,TRBD1,TRBV7-8,few,TGTGCCAGCAGCCGCAGACAGGGGAATCAGCCCCAGCATTTT,CASSRRQGNQPQHF
TRBJ2-7,NA,TRBV5-1,few,TGCGCCAGCAGCCCCCAGGGGCCAGGGGACGAGCAGTACTTC,CASSPQGPGDEQYF
TRBJ1-2,NA,TRBV27,few,TGTGCCAGCAGTTTTCAGGGACTTCTACCCTATGGCTACACCTTC,CASSFQGLLPYGYTF
TRBJ2-1,TRBD2,TRBV6-1,NA,TGTGCCAGCAGTCCTGGGGGGACTAGCGGAAGCTCCTACAATGAGCAGTTCTTC,CASSPGGTSGSSYNEQFF
TRBJ1-1,NA,TRBV20-1,NA,TGCAGTGCTGCGCGAGGGGGAATGAACACTGAAGCTTTCTTT,CSAARGGMNTEAFF
TRBJ1-1,NA,TRBV12-3/TRBV12-4,few,TGTGCCAGCAGTTTTAACGATGGGTACAGAAACACTGAAGCTTTCTTT,CASSFNDGYRNTEAFF
TRBJ2-1,NA,TRBV7-6,few,TGTGCCAGCAGCCAGGGGGGGGGATACAATGAGCAGTTCTTC,CASSQGGGYNEQFF
TRBJ2-6,TRBD2,TRBV11-2,NA,TGTGCCAGCACCTTATGGGGGGGGTCTGGGGCCAACGTCCTGACTTTC,CASTLWGGSGANVLTF
TRBJ1-2,NA,TRBV9,few,TGTGCCAGCAGCTTACGCGAAGGGAATCCCTATGGCTACACCTTC,CASSLREGNPYGYTF
TRBJ1-1,NA,TRBV10-3,few,TGTGCCATCAGTGAAGGGGGAACTGAAGCTTTCTTT,CAISEGGTEAFF
TRBJ2-5,TRBD1,TRBV12-3/TRBV12-4,NA,TGTGCCAGCAGTCCGGACAGGGGGCGAGAGACCCAGTACTTC,CASSPDRGRETQYF
TRBJ2-1,NA,TRBV29-1,few,TGCAGCGTTGAACTCCCCAGGGGCTTTAACAATGAGCAGTTCTTC,CSVELPRGFNNEQFF
TRBJ2-6,NA,TRBV5-1,NA,TGCGCCAGCAGTCCGTTTAACCCGTCTGGGGCCAACGTCCTGACTTTC,CASSPFNPSGANVLTF
TRBJ1-1,NA,TRBV2,NA,TGTGCCCAATCTTGGGCCTCTTCCATTGGAGCTTTCTTT,CAQSWASSIGAFF
TRBJ2-2,NA,TRBV12-3/TRBV12-4,NA,TGTGCCAGCAGTTTGCTGGGGTGGAAGAACACCGGGGAGCTGTTTTTT,CASSLLGWKNTGELFF
TRBJ2-7,NA,TRBV4-2,NA,TGTGCCAGCAGCCAAGGCCGGGCCTTAGGAGCCTACGAGCAGTACTTC,CASSQGRALGAYEQYF
TRBJ2-1,TRBD2,TRBV5-1,many,TGCGCCAGCAGCTCTAGCGGGAGTAGGTACAATGAGCAGTTCTTC,CASSSSGSRYNEQFF
TRBJ1-4,NA,TRBV5-1,many,TGCGCCAGCAGCTTGGCGGCATCCCGGCCGGGGGAAAAACTGTTTTTT,CASSLAASRPGEKLFF
TRBJ2-5,NA,TRBV4-1,NA,TGCGCCAGCAGCCACTGGTTCCAAGAGACCCAGTACTTC,CASSHWFQETQYF
TRBJ2-7,TRBD2,TRBV6-5,NA,TGTGCCAGCAGTTACTCGGTGGGACTAGCAGACTCGAAGCAGTACTTC,CASSYSVGLADSKQYF
TRBJ2-1,NA,TRBV3-1,few,TGTGCCAGCAGTGGTAGAATAGACAATGAGCAGTTCTTC,CASSGRIDNEQFF
TRBJ2-7,NA,TRBV27,NA,TGTGCCAGCAGTTCAATACCCGACTCCTACGAGCAGTACTTC,CASSSIPDSYEQYF
TRBJ2-5,NA,TRBV20-1,few,TGCAGTGCTAGAGATGAGGCAGGGCTACAGACCCAGTACTTC,CSARDEAGLQTQYF
TRBJ1-5,NA,TRBV18,many,TGTGCCAGCTCACCACAAGGGTATAGCAATCAGCCCCAGCATTTT,CASSPQGYSNQPQHF
TRBJ2-4,NA,TRBV5-5,few,TGTGCCACCACAGGGTCCTCCAAAAACATTCAGTACTTC,CATTGSSKNIQYF
TRBJ2-3,TRBD1,TRBV12-3/TRBV12-4,few,TGTGCCAGCAGGGTTCAGGGGGCCTCAGATACGCAGTATTTT,CASRVQGASDTQYF
TRBJ2-3,NA,TRBV7-2,few,TGTGCCAGCAGCCGTGGGGTTCCCCCAGATACGCAGTATTTT,CASSRGVPPDTQYF
TRBJ2-6,NA,TRBV12-3/TRBV12-4,NA,TGTGCCAGCAGTCCCCCCGGGGTCGGGGCCAACGTCCTGACTTTC,CASSPPGVGANVLTF
TRBJ2-1,NA,TRBV2,few,TGTGCCAGCAGTCTCTTAATCTCCTACAATGAGCAGTTCTTC,CASSLLISYNEQFF